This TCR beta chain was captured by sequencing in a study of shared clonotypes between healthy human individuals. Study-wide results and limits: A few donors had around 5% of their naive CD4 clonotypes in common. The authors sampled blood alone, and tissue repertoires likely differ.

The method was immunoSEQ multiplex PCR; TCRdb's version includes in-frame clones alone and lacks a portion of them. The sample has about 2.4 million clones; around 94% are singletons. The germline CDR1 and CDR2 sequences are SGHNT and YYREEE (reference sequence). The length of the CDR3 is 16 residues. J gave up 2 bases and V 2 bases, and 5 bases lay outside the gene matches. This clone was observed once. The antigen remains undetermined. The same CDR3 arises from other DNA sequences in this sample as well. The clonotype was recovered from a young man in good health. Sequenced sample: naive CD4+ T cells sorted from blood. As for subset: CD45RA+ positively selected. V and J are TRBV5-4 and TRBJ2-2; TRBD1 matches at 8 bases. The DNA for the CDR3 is TGTGCCAGCAGCTTCCCCGGGACAGGAAACACCGGGGAGCTGTTTTTT. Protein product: CASSFPGTGNTGELFF.